The clone carrying this TCR beta chain was observed a handful of times. Each CDR3 protein gets one entry after TCRdb re-called the RT-PCR reads with MiXCR. The data contain hundreds of thousands of distinct CDR3 sequences, 12% to 15% of them singletons. The clonotype comes from a female donor in good health, serving as a healthy control. The specimen was memory CD4+ T cells from blood.

CDR3 nucleotides: TGTGCCTGGAGTTTTGAGGGCAATCAGCCCCAGCATTTT. Protein product: CAWSFEGNQPQHF. The chain uses TRBV30 and TRBJ1-5; D is ambiguous. CDR1 GTSNPN and CDR2 SVGIG come from the germline V gene (reference sequence). The length of the CDR3 is 13 residues. V was shortened by 2 bases and J by 2 bases, with 7 bases between the two germline ends.